A single sample gave rise to the 8 T cell receptor beta chains below, sequenced in a study of control samples from healthy donors and cancer patients. Sequenced by immunoSEQ multiplex PCR; TCRdb stores in-frame clones only, minus some. The sample includes around 75,000 clones, around 92% seen only once; the top ten take over 4.5%. Sequencing input: blood. The receptor set was obtained from a woman in her sixties in good health.

This chain uses TRBV28 with TRBJ2-2; 12 nucleotides match TRBD2. CDR3 length: 19 residues. Germline trimming cut 3 bases from V and 6 bases from J; bases unmatched to any gene: 14. The germline CDR1 and CDR2 sequences are MDHEN and SYDVKM. The CDR3, as DNA: TGTGCCAGCAGTTTTCTCTGGGCTAGCGGGAGGGCCGAGGCCGGGGAGCTGTTTTTT. This encodes CASSFLWASGRAEAGELFF.

The chain recombines TRBV7-9 with TRBJ1-2; 7 positions agree with TRBD1. With 5 bases clipped from V and 2 bases from J, the junction kept 8 bases outside the gene matches. The germline V gene encodes CDR1 SEHNR and CDR2 FQNEAQ (reference sequence). The CDR3 contains 15 residues. DNA for the CDR3: TGTGCCAGCAGCCCATGGGACAGCCCAAACTATGGCTACACCTTC. Translation gives CASSPWDSPNYGYTF.

This clone was found a few times. The chain couples TRBV4-2 to TRBJ2-3, with 11 bases identical to TRBD2. V shed 0 bases and J 1 base; nucleotides not matched to a gene: 3. CDR3 length equals 17 residues. Germline-derived CDR1 and CDR2 are LGHNA and YNFKEQ. The chain's CDR3 is CASSQDGTSGGTDTQYF. The CDR3 nucleotides are TGTGCCAGCAGCCAAGACGGGACTAGCGGAGGCACAGATACGCAGTATTTT.

J is TRBJ2-1 and V is TRBV5-1, with 8 bases matching TRBD2. The CDR3 runs to 18 residues. V shed 2 bases and J 7 bases; nucleotides not matched to a gene: 17. The germline V gene has CDR1 SGHRS and CDR2 YFSETQ. The CDR3: CASSFMPPGAGGLNEQFF. Written as DNA, the CDR3 is TGCGCCAGCAGCTTTATGCCCCCGGGGGCGGGAGGACTTAATGAGCAGTTCTTC.

CDR3 residues: CASSSQGAHEGYTF. In DNA, the CDR3 is TGTGCCAGCAGCTCCCAGGGAGCCCACGAAGGCTACACCTTC. The chain uses TRBV7-3 and TRBJ1-2, with D tentatively TRBD1 (5 bases). The CDR3 is 14 residues long. Germline V gene lookup returns CDR1 SGHTA and CDR2 FQGTGA. V was clipped by 4 bases and J by 8 bases, with 17 bases between them.

The rearrangement uses TRBV28 and TRBJ2-3; 11 bases line up with TRBD2. CDR3 length: 16 amino acids. The germline V gene has CDR1 MDHEN and CDR2 SYDVKM. V was pared by 6 bases and J by 2 bases, with 7 bases of the junction left unmatched. In DNA form, the CDR3 reads TGTGCCAGCAGCCACCTAGCGGGAGGACCCACAGATACGCAGTATTTT. It translates to CASSHLAGGPTDTQYF.

The chain has TRBV30 and TRBJ1-5, with TRBD1 as a possible D gene (5 bases). CDR1 and CDR2 (germline): GTSNPN, SVGIG (reference sequence). The length of the CDR3 is 13 residues. Trimming left V 1 base short and J 4 bases short, with 8 bases between. The CDR3 coding sequence is TGTGCCTGGAGTGGGGGGGGGAATCAGCCCCAGCATTTT. Its translation is CAWSGGGNQPQHF.

CDR3: CASSFPPSGSSGEQYF. The CDR3, as DNA: TGTGCCAGCAGCTTCCCGCCTAGCGGGAGCAGTGGCGAGCAGTACTTC. The chain couples TRBV7-6 to TRBJ2-7, with 10 bases fitting TRBD2. The germline V gene encodes CDR1 SGHVS and CDR2 FNYEAQ. Trimming at V came to 3 bases and at J to 6 bases, leaving 11 bases not matched to a gene. The CDR3 has 16 amino acids. Using reference TRBV7-6 and TRBJ2-7 for the parts outside the CDR3, the full variable domain is GAGVSQSPRYKVTKRGQDVALRCDPISGHVSLYWYRQALGQGPEFLTYFNYEAQQDKSGLPNDRFSAERPEGSISTLTIQRTEQRDSAMYRCASSFPPSGSSGEQYFGPGTRLTVT.